This TCR beta chain was sequenced during a study of tumor and adjacent non-tumor tissue in lung cancer. Overall study: The cohort had 12 to 13 adenocarcinoma, a couple of squamous cell and 1 small cell patients.

This sample's RNA came from whole unsorted tissue. This clonotype was found once. A modified ARM-PCR protocol with three rounds of nested PCR amplified TCRbeta. TCRdb re-analysed the multiplex PCR reads in MiXCR, keeping a single row per CDR3 protein. The sample lists about 68,000 distinct CDR3 sequences; about 60% were seen once. This clonotype was sampled from a man in his fifties with non-small cell lung cancer. What was sequenced was lung tumor tissue.

The CDR3 coding sequence is TGTGCCTGGACAATCAGGAGGGGGCGTCGGGAGGCCCAGTACTTC. The encoded protein is CAWTIRRGRREAQYF. The rearrangement joins TRBV30 to TRBJ2-5; the D call may be TRBD1 or TRBD2 (7 bases each). Per germline, CDR1 GTSNPN and CDR2 SVGIG (reference sequence). V dropped 4 bases and J dropped 9 bases, with 24 bases sitting between them. CDR3 length: 15 amino acids.